This T cell receptor (beta chain) was recorded in a study of blood T cell repertoires in COVID-19. Looking at the study overall: Acute and convalescent COVID-19 samples came from the United States, Italy and Spain. PBMCs, B-cell-depleted T cells, or T cells provided the cDNA or gDNA that made up the material.

This CDR3 is built from 15 residues. Per the germline V gene, CDR1 is MNHEY and CDR2 is SVGAGI. V was pared by 6 bases and J by 3 bases, with 15 bases between. Seattle participants joined during active infection and were tracked over time. Per the original data handling: Amplification of reference gene primers provided the estimated nucleated cell counts. Sequencing used immunoSEQ multiplex PCR; TCRdb keeps in-frame clones, though not all of them. Clone size and V and J calls were adopted from that table, with D and trimming inferred from the DNA. The table shows roughly 300,000 clones, with roughly 90% occurring only once.

The V call is TRBV6-5, the J call TRBJ1-5; tentative D call: TRBD1 (5 bases). The sample comprised peripheral blood. This receptor was obtained from a woman between 25 and 40 years old with COVID-19, enrolled during active disease. The CDR3 sequence: CASSLRGENNQPQHF. The CDR3 bases are TGTGCCAGCAGCCTCCGGGGGGAGAACAATCAGCCCCAGCATTTT.